A selection of T cell receptor beta chains follows, all from one sample in a study of shared clonotypes between healthy human individuals. The repertoire was sequenced with immunoSEQ multiplex PCR; TCRdb's copy has only in-frame clones and lacks some. The repertoire holds roughly 2,500,000 clones, with roughly 93% as singletons. The sequencing sample was made of naive CD4+ T cells from PBMCs. The receptors were sampled from a young man in good health. Some clones in this sample may be carry-over from other donors' samples. CDR3s include the opening cysteine and the closing phenylalanine or tryptophan. D genes are given only for firm matches. Rows give clone size only sometimes, using once, few, many, or a class for an expanded clone.

size,V,J,D,length,DNA,CDR3
-,TRBV18,TRBJ1-1,-,15,TGTGCCAGCTCACCACGGCAATCAGGGGCGGCTGAAGCTTTCTTT,CASSPRQSGAAEAFF
-,TRBV4-1,TRBJ2-2,-,17,TGCGCCAGCAGCCAATTTCCAGCGGCACTGAACACCGGGGAGCTGTTTTTT,CASSQFPAALNTGELFF
-,TRBV10-2,TRBJ2-5,TRBD1,13,TGCGCCAGCGGGGGACAGGGGGCGCTGACCCAGTACTTC,CASGGQGALTQYF
-,TRBV19,TRBJ1-4,-,15,TGTGCCAGTACCACCGGGACCACTCCGGGTGAAAAACTGTTTTTT,CASTTGTTPGEKLFF
-,TRBV4-1,TRBJ2-1,-,13,TGCGCCAGCAGCCTTCTCCAGGAGAATGAGCAGTTCTTC,CASSLLQENEQFF
-,TRBV28,TRBJ1-4,-,15,TGTGCCAGCAGTAAATCCGGGATTACTAATGAAAAACTGTTTTTT,CASSKSGITNEKLFF
once,TRBV7-8,TRBJ2-6,-,19,TGTGCCAGCAGCTTAGGGGGGGCAGGATGGGATGTAGGGGCCAACGTCCTGACTTTC,CASSLGGAGWDVGANVLTF
-,TRBV6-5,TRBJ2-3,TRBD2,15,TGTGCCAGCCGGACTAGCGGGAGCCGGGGAGATACGCAGTATTTT,CASRTSGSRGDTQYF
-,TRBV28,TRBJ2-7,TRBD2,16,TGTGCCAGCAGTTCGTCCGGGACTAGCGGCTCCTACGAGCAGTACTTC,CASSSSGTSGSYEQYF
-,TRBV5-1,TRBJ1-4,-,13,TGCGCCAGCAGCGGGGGCTTCAGGGAAAAACTGTTTTTT,CASSGGFREKLFF
-,TRBV6-1,TRBJ2-6,TRBD2,15,TGTGCCAGCAGTGCGGGGGGGGCTGGGGCCAACGTCCTGACTTTC,CASSAGGAGANVLTF
-,TRBV9,TRBJ2-5,TRBD2,14,TGTGCCAGCAGCGTAGCGGGAGGGCCAGAGACCCAGTACTTC,CASSVAGGPETQYF
-,TRBV13,TRBJ2-5,-,16,TGTGCCAGCAGGGAACTTGGCGTTGTGGGGCAAGAGACCCAGTACTTC,CASRELGVVGQETQYF
-,TRBV14,TRBJ1-3,-,15,TGTGCCAGCAGCCAAGGAGTAGCCCCTGGAAACACCATATATTTT,CASSQGVAPGNTIYF
-,TRBV20-1,TRBJ2-5,-,11,TGCAGTGCCCACGGTTACGATGGGCAGTACTTC,CSAHGYDGQYF
-,TRBV18,TRBJ2-3,-,11,TGTGCCAGCTCACCCGAAGATACGCAGTATTTT,CASSPEDTQYF
-,TRBV18,TRBJ1-1,TRBD1,16,TGTGCCAGCTCACCTGGGGTCCAGGGGGTAAACACTGAAGCTTTCTTT,CASSPGVQGVNTEAFF